A single T cell receptor beta chain is shown here with its context. No antigen is known for it. Cultured CD4+ T cell DNA underwent sequencing with the Oncomine TCR Beta short-read assay. Investigators obtained genomic DNA by extraction from cultured CD4+ T cells. MiXCR, run by TCRdb on the PCR reads, gives a single entry per CDR3 protein. The sample holds about 20,000 distinct CDR3 sequences, approximately 48% seen once. The source of the sample is a study of vaccination and CD4 T cells after COVID-19. Germline V gene data show CDR1 as LNHDA and CDR2 as SQIVND (reference sequence). Trimming took off 4 bases at V and 7 bases at J, with 17 bases between the two ends. CDR3 length: 15 residues. Treatment specified: roughly 11-day PBMC culture with coronavirus spike peptide pools or control peptides (ViraFEST assay). Negative selection was the method that isolated CD4+ T cells after around 9 days of culture.

This rearrangement joins TRBV19 to TRBJ2-1; a weak D match, TRBD2 (5 bases). The receptor comes from a human donor with COVID-19. The sample comprised cultured CD4+ T cells from blood. Written as DNA, the CDR3 is TGTGCCAGTAGTACGCCCCGGGGTCTTAGGAATGAGCAGTTCTTC. Protein product: CASSTPRGLRNEQFF.